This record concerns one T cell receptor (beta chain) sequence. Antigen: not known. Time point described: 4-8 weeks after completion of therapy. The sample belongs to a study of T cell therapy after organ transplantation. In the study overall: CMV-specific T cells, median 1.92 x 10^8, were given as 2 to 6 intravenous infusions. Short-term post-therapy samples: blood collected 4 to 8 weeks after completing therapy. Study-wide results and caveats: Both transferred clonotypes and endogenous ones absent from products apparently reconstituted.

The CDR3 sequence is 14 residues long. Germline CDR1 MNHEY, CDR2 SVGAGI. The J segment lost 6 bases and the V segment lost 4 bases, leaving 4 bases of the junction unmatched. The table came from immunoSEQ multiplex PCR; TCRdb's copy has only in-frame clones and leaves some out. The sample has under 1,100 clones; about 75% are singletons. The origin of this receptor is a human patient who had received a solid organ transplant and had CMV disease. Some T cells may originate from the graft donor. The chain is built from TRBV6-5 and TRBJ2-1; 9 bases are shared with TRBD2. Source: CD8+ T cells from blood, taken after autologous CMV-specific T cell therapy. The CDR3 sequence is CASSFSGRVNEQFF. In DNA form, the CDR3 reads TGTGCCAGCAGTTTTAGCGGGAGAGTCAATGAGCAGTTCTTC.